This T cell receptor beta chain comes out of a study of cytomegalovirus exposure and HLA in healthy donors. Across the whole study: The Caucasian-associated ancestry cluster contained approximately 81% of the approximately 390 genotyped donors.

This clone was detected a few times. The PCR ran on 60 Vbeta and 13 Jbeta primers. In the original analysis: The count from a later analysis was tens of millions of unique TCR beta chains, 9 million to 12 million of them shared. This table comes from immunoSEQ multiplex PCR, and its TCRdb copy is limited to in-frame clones, with some not included. V and J calls and clone size are copied from that table; D and trimming were computed from the DNA. The sample carries about 200,000 clones, approximately 86% recorded once. Germline loops: CDR1 MGHRA, CDR2 YSYEKL. This CDR3 spans 17 amino acids. The J segment lost 2 bases and the V segment lost 3 bases, leaving 7 bases of the junction unmatched.

The chain links TRBV4-1 to TRBJ1-4; the match to TRBD1 covers 9 bases. The TCR originated in a woman aged 30 to 39 in good health and CMV-seronegative. Input material: PBMCs. For the CDR3, the DNA is TGCGCCAGCAGCCAGGGGACAGGGCCGAGGACTAATGAAAAACTGTTTTTT. Translated, it gives CASSQGTGPRTNEKLFF.